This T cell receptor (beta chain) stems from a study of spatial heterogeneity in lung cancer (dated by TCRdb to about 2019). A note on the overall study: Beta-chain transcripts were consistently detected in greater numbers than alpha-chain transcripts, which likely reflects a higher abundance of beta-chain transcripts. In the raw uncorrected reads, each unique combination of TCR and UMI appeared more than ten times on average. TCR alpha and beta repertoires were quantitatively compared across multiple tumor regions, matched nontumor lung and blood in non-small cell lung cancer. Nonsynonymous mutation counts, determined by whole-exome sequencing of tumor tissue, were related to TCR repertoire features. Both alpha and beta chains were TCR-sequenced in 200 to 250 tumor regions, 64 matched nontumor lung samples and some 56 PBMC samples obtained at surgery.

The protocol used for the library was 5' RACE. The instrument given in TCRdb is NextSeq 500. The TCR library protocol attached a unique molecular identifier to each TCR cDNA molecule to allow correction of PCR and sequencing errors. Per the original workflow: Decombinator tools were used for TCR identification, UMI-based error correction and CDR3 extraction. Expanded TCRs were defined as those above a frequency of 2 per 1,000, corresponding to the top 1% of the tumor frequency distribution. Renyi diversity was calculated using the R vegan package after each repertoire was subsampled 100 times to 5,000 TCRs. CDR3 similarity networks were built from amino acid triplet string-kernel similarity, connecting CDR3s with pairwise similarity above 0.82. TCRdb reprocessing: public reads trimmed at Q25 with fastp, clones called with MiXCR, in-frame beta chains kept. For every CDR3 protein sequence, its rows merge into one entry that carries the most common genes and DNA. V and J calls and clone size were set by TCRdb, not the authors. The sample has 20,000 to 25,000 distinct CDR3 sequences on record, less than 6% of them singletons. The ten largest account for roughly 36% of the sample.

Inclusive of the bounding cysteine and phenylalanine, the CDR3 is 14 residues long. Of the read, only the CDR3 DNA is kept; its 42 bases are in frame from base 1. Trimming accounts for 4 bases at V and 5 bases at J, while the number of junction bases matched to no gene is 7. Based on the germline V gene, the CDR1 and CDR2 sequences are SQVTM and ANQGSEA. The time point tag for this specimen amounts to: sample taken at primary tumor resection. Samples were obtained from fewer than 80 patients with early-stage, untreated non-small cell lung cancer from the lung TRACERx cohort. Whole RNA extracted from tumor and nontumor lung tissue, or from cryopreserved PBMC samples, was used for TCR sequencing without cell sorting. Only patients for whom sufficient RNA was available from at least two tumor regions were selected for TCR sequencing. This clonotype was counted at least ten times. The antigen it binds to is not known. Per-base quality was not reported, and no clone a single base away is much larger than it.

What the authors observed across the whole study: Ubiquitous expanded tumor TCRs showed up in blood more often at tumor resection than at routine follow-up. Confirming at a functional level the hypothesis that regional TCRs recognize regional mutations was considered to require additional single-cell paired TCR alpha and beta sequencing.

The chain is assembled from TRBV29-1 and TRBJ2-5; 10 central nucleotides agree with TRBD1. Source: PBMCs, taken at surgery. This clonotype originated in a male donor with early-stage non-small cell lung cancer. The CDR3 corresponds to CSVVDRGRSETQYF. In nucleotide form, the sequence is TGCAGCGTTGTTGACAGGGGGCGATCGGAGACCCAGTACTTC.